This T cell receptor (beta chain) was profiled in a study of T cells in Graves' hyperthyroidism and ophthalmopathy. General study results and limits: Onset of ophthalmopathy came a median 6.5 months after the model predicted it. Also found in blood were most expanded thyroid clonotypes above 0.001.

Amplified regions were TCR beta CDR3 sequences from RNA transcripts. In the first-round RT-PCR of the TCR CDR3, the HTBI primer set was used. In TCRdb, the multiplex PCR reads were re-called with MiXCR into one record per CDR3 protein. The table has 250,000 or so distinct CDR3 sequences, approximately 14% seen once. Germline CDR1 is SGHAT and CDR2 is FQNNGV. The CDR3 sequence is 14 residues long. Trimming removed 5 bases from V and 3 bases from J; junction bases left unmatched: 2. Those with hyperthyroidism were 18 to 65 years old, newly diagnosed, and ill for under 2 months. Exclusion criteria comprised uncontrolled infection, other autoimmune disease, pregnancy or lactation. The sample holds many counts of this clonotype. As yet, its antigen is unknown.

The source of this sequence is a woman between 40 and 55 years old with Graves' hyperthyroidism that later progressed to Graves' ophthalmopathy. Sequencing was carried out using blood. V gene TRBV11-2 combines with J gene TRBJ2-2; 8 nucleotides agree with TRBD1. Written as DNA, the CDR3 is TGTGCCAGCAGCAAGACAGGGGACACCGGGGAGCTGTTTTTT. It codes for CASSKTGDTGELFF.